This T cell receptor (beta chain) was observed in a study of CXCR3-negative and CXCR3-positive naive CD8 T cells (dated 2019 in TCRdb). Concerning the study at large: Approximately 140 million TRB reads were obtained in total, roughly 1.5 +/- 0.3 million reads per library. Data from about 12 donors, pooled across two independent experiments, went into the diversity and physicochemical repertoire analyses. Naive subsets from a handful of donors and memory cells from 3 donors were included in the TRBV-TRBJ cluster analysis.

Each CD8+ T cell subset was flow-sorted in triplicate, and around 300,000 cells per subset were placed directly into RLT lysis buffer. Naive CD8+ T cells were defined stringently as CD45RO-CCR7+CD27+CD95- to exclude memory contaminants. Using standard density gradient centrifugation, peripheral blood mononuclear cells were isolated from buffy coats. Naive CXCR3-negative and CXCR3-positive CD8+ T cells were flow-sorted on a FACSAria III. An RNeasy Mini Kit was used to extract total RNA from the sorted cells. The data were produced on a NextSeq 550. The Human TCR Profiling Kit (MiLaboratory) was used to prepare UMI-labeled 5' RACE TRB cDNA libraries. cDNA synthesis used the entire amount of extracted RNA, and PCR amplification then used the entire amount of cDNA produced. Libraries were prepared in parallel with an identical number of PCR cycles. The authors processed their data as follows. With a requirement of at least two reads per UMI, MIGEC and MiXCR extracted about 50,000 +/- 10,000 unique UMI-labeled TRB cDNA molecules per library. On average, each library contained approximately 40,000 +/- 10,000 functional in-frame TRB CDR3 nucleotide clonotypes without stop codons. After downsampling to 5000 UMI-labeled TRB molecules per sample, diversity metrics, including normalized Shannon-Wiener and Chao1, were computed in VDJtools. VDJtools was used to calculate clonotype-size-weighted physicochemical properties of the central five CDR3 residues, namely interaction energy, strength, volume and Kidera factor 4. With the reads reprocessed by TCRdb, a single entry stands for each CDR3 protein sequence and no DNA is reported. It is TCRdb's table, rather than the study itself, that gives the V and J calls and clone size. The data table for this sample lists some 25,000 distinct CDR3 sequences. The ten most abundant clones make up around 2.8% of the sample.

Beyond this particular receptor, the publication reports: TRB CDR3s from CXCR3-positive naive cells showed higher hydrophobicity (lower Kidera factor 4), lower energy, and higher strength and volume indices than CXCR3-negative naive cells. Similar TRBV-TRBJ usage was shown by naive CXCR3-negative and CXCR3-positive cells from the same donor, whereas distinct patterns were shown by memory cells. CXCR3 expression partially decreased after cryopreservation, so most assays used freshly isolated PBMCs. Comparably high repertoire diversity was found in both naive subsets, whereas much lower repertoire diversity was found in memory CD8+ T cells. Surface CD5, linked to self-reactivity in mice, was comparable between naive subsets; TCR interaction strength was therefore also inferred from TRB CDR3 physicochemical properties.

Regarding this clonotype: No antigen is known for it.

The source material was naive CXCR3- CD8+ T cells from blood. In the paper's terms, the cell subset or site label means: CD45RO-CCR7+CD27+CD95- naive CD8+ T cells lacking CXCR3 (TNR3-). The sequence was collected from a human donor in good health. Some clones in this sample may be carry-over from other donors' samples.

CDR3 region: CASSPHEQDSTEAFF. The rearrangement combines TRBV7-2 with TRBJ1-1; TCRdb outputs TRBD1, but without DNA this stays unchecked. From its cysteine to its phenylalanine, the CDR3 spans 15 amino acids. Only the protein sequence is given. The germline V gene gives CDR1 as SGHTA and CDR2 as FQGNSA. With the rest looked up from the reference TRBV7-2 and TRBJ1-1 genes rather than sequenced, the full variable domain is GAGVSQSPSNKVTEKGKDVELRCDPISGHTALYWYRQSLGQGLEFLIYFQGNSAPDKSGLPSDRFSAERTGGSVSTLTIQRTQQEDSAVYLCASSPHEQDSTEAFFGQGTRLTVV.